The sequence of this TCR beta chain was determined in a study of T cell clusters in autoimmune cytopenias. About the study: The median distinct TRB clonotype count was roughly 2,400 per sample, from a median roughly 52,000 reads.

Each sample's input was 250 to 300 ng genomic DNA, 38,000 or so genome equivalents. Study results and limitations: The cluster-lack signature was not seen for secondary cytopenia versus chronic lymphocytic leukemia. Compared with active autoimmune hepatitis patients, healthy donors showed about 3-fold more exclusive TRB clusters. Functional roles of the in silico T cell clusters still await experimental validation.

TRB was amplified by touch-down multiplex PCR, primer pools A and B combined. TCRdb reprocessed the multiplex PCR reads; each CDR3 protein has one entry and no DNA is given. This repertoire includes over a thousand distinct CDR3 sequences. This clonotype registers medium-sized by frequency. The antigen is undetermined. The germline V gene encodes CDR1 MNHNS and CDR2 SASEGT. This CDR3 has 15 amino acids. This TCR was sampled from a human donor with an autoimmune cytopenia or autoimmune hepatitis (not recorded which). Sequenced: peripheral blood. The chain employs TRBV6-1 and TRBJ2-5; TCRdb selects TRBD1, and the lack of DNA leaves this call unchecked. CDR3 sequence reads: CASSEPWTGQETQYF.